This TCR beta chain derives from a study of T cells expressing NK-cell markers. Study-wide context: Beta-chain profiling covered CD3+CD56+NKG2C+, CD3+CD56+NKG2C- and CD3+CD56-NKG2C+ sorted subsets. Findings and limits, study-wide: Dominance of the CD3+CD56-NKG2C+ fraction by these clonotypes also held in several donors.

UMIs were included in TCR beta cDNA generated by 5'RACE template switching. TCRdb re-called the 5' RACE reads and catalogs CDR3 proteins one per entry, DNA excluded. This listing includes 350,000 to 400,000 distinct CDR3 sequences. The CDR3 length is 14 residues. Germline loops: CDR1 KGHDR, CDR2 SFDVKD. As concerns this clonotype: The antigen remains undetermined.

The J gene is TRBJ2-2, the V gene TRBV24-1; absent DNA, TCRdb's TRBD1 call cannot be checked. The sequenced material came from blood T cells: a sorted CD56 or NKG2C T cell subset, CD4+ or CD8+ T cells, or bulk PBMC T cells (not recorded which). The sequence came from a woman in her fifties or sixties in good health. The CDR3 protein is CATLGPGDTGELFF.